The 5 T cell receptor beta chains in this list originate from one sample, sequenced in a study of cytomegalovirus exposure and HLA in healthy donors. Use of 60 Vbeta and 13 Jbeta primers characterized the PCR. Only in-frame clones appear in the TCRdb table, and some are missing; sequencing was by immunoSEQ multiplex PCR. The sample has over 120,000 clones; 80% to 85% are singletons. Source material: PBMCs. Source of these receptors: a woman aged 25 to 39 in good health and CMV-seronegative.

V gene TRBV7-9 combines with J gene TRBJ1-6; 11 nucleotides agree with TRBD1. CDR3 length equals 17 residues. Trimming at V came to 5 bases and at J to 2 bases, leaving 5 bases not matched to a gene. Germline V CDR1 and CDR2: SEHNR, FQNEAQ (reference sequence). The CDR3 loop reads CASSPTDRGPYNSPLHF. In nucleotides, the CDR3 is TGTGCCAGCAGCCCAACGGACAGGGGGCCCTATAATTCACCCCTCCACTTT.

The chain employs TRBV6-1 and TRBJ2-5; no clear D gene. Between the trimmed V and J ends, which lost 2 bases and 1 base, there was a span of 11 bases. The germline CDR1 and CDR2 sequences are MNHNS and SASEGT. This CDR3 contains 15 residues. The CDR3 loop reads CASSEKQLTQETQYF. The CDR3 DNA is TGTGCCAGCAGTGAAAAACAGCTAACCCAAGAGACCCAGTACTTC.

This clone was picked up a small number of times. The chain joins TRBV6-1 to TRBJ1-3; D not certain. The CDR3 runs 14 residues. With 10 bases removed from V and 0 bases from J, the gap between germline ends came to 13 bases. The germline V gene encodes CDR1 MNHNS and CDR2 SASEGT. DNA for the CDR3: TGTGCCACCCAGGCGGGGAGCTCTGGAAACACCATATATTTT. Protein: CATQAGSSGNTIYF.

The chain recombines TRBV6-6 with TRBJ2-1; TRBD2 aligns across 11 bases. Germline loops: CDR1 MNHNY, CDR2 SVGAGI (reference sequence). V was pared by 7 bases and J by 8 bases, with 7 bases of the junction left unmatched. This CDR3 comprises 14 residues. In nucleotides, the CDR3 is TGTGCCAGCACTTCACTAGCGGGAGTTTATGAGCAGTTCTTC. This sequence encodes CASTSLAGVYEQFF.

The V call is TRBV9, the J call TRBJ2-7, with D possibly matching TRBD2 (7 bases). CDR3 length: 16 amino acids. The V gene lost 0 bases and the J gene lost 0 bases, with 13 bases spanning the gap. The V gene's germline CDR1 is SGDLS and CDR2 YYNGEE. CDR3 amino acids: CASSVGGGGTSYEQYF. In DNA form, the CDR3 reads TGTGCCAGCAGCGTAGGAGGGGGGGGGACCTCCTACGAGCAGTACTTC. Based on the CDR3 plus reference TRBV9 and TRBJ2-7, the full variable domain is DSGVTQTPKHLITATGQRVTLRCSPRSGDLSVYWYQQSLDQGLQFLIQYYNGEERAKGNILERFSAQQFPDLHSELNLSSLELGDSALYFCASSVGGGGTSYEQYFGPGTRLTVT.